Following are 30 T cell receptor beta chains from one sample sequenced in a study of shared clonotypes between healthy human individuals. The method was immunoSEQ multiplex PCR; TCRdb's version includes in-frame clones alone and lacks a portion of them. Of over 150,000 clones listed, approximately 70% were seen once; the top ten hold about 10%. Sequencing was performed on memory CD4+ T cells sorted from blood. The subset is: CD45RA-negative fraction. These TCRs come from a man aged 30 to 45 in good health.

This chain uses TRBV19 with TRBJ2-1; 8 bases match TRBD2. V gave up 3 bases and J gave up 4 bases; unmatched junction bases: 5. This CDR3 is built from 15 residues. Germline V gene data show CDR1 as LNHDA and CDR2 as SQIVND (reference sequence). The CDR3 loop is CASSMREAIYNEQFF. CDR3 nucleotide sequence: TGTGCCAGTAGTATGCGGGAGGCTATATACAATGAGCAGTTCTTC.

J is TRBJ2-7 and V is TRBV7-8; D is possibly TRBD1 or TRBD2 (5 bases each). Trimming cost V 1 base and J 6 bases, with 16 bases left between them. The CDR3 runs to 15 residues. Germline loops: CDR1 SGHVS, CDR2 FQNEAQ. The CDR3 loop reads CASSLGSGPLGEQYF. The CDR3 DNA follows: TGTGCCAGCAGCTTAGGTTCGGGGCCACTGGGCGAGCAGTACTTC.

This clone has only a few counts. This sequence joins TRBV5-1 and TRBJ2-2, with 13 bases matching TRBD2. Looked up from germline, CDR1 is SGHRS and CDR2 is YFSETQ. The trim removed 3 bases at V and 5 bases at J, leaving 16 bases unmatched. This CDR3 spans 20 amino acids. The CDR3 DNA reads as TGCGCCAGCAGCTCTATGGGACTAGCGGGAAATCCTTCTTGGACCGGGGAGCTGTTTTTT. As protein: CASSSMGLAGNPSWTGELFF.

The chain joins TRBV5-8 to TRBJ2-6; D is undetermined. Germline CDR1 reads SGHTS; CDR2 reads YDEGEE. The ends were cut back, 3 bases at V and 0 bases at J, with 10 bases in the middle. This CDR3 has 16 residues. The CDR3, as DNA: TGTGCCAGCAGCTGGGTACCAAGCTCTGGGGCCAACGTCCTGACTTTC. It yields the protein CASSWVPSSGANVLTF.

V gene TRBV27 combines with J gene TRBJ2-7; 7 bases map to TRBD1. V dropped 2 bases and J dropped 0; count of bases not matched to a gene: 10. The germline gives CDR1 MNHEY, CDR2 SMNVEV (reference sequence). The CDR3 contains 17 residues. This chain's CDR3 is CASSLVPLWTGSYEQYF. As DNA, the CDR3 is TGTGCCAGCAGTTTAGTGCCGCTATGGACAGGCTCCTACGAGCAGTACTTC.

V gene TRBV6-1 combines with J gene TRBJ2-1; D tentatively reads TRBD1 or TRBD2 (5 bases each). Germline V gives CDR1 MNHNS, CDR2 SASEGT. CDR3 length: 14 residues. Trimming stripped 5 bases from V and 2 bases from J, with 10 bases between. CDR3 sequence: CASSSRGTYNEQFF. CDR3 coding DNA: TGTGCCAGCAGTTCTCGGGGCACCTACAATGAGCAGTTCTTC.

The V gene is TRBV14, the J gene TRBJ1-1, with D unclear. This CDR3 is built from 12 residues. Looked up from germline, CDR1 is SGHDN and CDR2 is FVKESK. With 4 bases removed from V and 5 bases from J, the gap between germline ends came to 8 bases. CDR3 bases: TGTGCCAGCAGCCGTTTAGGTACTGAAGCTTTCTTT. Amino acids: CASSRLGTEAFF.

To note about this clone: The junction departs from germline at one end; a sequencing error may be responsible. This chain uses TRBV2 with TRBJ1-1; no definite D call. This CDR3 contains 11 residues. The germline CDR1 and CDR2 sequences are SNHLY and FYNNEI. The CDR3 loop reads CASREGYGAFF. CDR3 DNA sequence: TGTGCCAGCAGGGAAGGGTACGGGGCTTTCTTT.

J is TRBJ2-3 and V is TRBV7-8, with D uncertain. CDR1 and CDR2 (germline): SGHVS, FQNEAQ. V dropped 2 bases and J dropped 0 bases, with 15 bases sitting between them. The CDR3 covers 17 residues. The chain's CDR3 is CASSLSSGRLSTDTQYF. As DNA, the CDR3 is TGTGCCAGCAGCTTAAGTAGTGGGCGTTTAAGCACAGATACGCAGTATTTT. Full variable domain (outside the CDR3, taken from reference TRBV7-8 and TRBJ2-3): GAGVSQSPRYKVAKRGQDVALRCDPISGHVSLFWYQQALGQGPEFLTYFQNEAQLDKSGLPSDRFFAERPEGSVSTLKIQRTQQEDSAVYLCASSLSSGRLSTDTQYFGPGTRLTVL.

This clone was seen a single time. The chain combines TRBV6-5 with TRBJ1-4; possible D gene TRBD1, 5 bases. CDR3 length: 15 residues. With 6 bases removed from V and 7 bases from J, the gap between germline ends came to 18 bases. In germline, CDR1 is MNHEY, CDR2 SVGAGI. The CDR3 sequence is CASRPRRGGSEKLFF. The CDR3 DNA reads TGTGCCAGCAGACCAAGGCGGGGGGGGTCTGAAAAACTGTTTTTT.

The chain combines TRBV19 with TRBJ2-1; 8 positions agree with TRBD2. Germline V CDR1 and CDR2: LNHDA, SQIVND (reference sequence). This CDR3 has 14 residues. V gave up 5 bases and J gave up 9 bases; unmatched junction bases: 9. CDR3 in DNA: TGTGCCAGTAGTGTTCCAGCGGGAGCAGGTGAGCAGTTCTTC. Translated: CASSVPAGAGEQFF.

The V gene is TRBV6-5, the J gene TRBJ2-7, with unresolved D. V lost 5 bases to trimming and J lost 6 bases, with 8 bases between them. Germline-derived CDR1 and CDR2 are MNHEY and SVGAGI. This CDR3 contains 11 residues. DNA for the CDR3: TGTGCCAGCAGTACACCGGGCGAGCAGTACTTC. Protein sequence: CASSTPGEQYF.

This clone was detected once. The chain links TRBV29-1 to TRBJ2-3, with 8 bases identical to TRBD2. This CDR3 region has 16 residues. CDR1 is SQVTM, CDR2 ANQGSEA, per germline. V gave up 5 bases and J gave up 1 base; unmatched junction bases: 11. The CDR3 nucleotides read TGCAGCGTTAGTAACAGGGTACTAGCGGGCACAGATACGCAGTATTTT. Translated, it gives CSVSNRVLAGTDTQYF.

The CDR3 region is CASSLKGTPSYNEQFF. The CDR3 bases are TGTGCCAGCAGCCTTAAAGGCACTCCCTCCTACAATGAGCAGTTCTTC. The chain employs TRBV7-3 and TRBJ2-1; D unclear. The ends were cut back, 5 bases at V and 0 bases at J, with 14 bases in the middle. This CDR3 contains 16 residues. Germline V lookup: CDR1 SGHTA, CDR2 FQGTGA.

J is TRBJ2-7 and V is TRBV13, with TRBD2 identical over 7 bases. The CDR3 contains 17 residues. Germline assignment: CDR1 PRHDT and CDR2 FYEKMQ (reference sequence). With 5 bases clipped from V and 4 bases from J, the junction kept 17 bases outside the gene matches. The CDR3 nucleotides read TGTGCCAGCAGCCCCCCTTATGGGCTAGCGGTGGAATACGAGCAGTACTTC. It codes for CASSPPYGLAVEYEQYF. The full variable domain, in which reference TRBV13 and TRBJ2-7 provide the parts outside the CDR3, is AAGVIQSPRHLIKEKRETATLKCYPIPRHDTVYWYQQGPGQDPQFLISFYEKMQSDKGSIPDRFSAQQFSDYHSELNMSSLELGDSALYFCASSPPYGLAVEYEQYFGPGTRLTVT.

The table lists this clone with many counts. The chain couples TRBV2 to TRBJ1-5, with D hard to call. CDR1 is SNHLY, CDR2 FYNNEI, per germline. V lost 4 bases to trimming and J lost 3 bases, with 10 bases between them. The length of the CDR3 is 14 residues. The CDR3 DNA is TGTGCCAGCAGTGGATCCAGCCCCAATCAGCCCCAGCATTTT. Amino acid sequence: CASSGSSPNQPQHF.

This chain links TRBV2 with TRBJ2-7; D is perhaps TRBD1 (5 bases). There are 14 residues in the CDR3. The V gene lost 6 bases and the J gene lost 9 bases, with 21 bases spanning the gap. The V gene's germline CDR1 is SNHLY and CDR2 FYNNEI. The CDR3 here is CASSTGNWDRVQYF. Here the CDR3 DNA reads TGTGCCAGCAGCACAGGTAACTGGGATAGAGTGCAGTACTTC. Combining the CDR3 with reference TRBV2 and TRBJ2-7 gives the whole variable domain EPEVTQTPSHQVTQMGQEVILRCVPISNHLYFYWYRQILGQKVEFLVSFYNNEISEKSEIFDDQFSVERPDGSNFTLKIRSTKLEDSAMYFCASSTGNWDRVQYFGPGTRLTVT.

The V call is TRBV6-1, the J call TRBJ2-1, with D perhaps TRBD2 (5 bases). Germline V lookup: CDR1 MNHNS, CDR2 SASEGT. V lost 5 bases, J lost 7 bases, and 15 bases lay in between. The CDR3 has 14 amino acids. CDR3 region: CASSRSGPVNEQFF. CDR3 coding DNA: TGTGCCAGCAGTCGCAGCGGACCGGTGAATGAGCAGTTCTTC.

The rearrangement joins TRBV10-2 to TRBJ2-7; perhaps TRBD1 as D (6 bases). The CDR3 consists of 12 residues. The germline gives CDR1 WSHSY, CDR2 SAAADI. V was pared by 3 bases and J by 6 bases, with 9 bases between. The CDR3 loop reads CASSESGVEQYF. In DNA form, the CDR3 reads TGCGCCAGCAGTGAATCAGGGGTCGAGCAGTACTTC.

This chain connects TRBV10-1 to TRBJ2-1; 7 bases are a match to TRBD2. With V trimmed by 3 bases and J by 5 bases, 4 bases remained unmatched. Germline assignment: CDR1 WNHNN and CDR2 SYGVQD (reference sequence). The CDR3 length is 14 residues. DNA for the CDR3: TGCGCCAGCAGTGATTGGGGGAGGGACAATGAGCAGTTCTTC. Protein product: CASSDWGRDNEQFF.

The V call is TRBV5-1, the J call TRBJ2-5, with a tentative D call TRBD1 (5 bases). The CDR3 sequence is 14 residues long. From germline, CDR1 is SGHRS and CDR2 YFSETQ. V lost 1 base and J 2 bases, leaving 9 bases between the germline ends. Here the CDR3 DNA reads TGCGCCAGCAGCTTGAAGGGGCCTCAAGAGACCCAGTACTTC. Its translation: CASSLKGPQETQYF.

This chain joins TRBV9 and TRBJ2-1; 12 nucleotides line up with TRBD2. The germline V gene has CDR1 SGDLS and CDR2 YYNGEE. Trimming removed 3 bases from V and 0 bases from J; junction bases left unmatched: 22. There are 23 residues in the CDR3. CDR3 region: CASSARGVGGLAGMSSSYNEQFF. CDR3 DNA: TGTGCCAGCAGCGCCAGGGGGGTGGGAGGACTAGCGGGGATGTCCAGCTCCTACAATGAGCAGTTCTTC.

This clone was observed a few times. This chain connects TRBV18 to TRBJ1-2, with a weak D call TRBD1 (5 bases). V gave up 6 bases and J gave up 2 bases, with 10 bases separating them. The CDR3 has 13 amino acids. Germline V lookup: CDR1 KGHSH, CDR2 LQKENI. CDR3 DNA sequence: TGTGCCAGCTCCCCCGGGGGAAACTATGGCTACACCTTC. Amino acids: CASSPGGNYGYTF.

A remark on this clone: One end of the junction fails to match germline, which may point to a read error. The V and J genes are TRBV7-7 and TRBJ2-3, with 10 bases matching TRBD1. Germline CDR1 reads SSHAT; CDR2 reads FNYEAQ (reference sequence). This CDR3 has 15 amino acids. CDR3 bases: TGTGCTAGCAGCATGACAGGGGGCGGGACAGATACGCAGTATTTT. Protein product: CASSMTGGGTDTQYF.

The CDR3 coding sequence is TGTGCCAGCAGCCCCTCCCCGGGACAGGACTTCTCTGGGGCCAACGTCCTGACTTTC. This translates into CASSPSPGQDFSGANVLTF. The gene calls are TRBV11-1 and TRBJ2-6; 8 nucleotides line up with TRBD1. This CDR3 comprises 19 residues. Germline-derived CDR1 and CDR2 are SGHAT and FQDESV (reference sequence). V was clipped by 5 bases and J by 0 bases; unmatched bases: 12. Supplemented by reference TRBV11-1 and TRBJ2-6, the full variable domain reads EAEVAQSPRYKITEKSQAVAFWCDPISGHATLYWYRQILGQGPELLVQFQDESVVDDSQLPKDRFSAERLKGVDSTLKIQPAELGDSAMYLCASSPSPGQDFSGANVLTFGAGSRLTVL.

This CDR3 reads CASSLDGTGNQPQHF. CDR3 bases: TGCGCCAGCAGCTTGGATGGGACAGGCAATCAGCCCCAGCATTTT. The gene calls are TRBV5-1 and TRBJ1-5; 7 nucleotides match TRBD1. The CDR3 has 15 residues. The germline CDR1 and CDR2 sequences are SGHRS and YFSETQ. V dropped 0 bases and J dropped 2; count of bases not matched to a gene: 2.

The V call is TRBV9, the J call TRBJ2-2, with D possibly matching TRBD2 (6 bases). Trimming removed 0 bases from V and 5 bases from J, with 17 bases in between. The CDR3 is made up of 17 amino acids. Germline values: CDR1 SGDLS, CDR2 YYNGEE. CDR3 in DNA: TGTGCCAGCAGCGTAGTCTCTCCTACCGGGGGAACCGGGGAGCTGTTTTTT. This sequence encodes CASSVVSPTGGTGELFF.

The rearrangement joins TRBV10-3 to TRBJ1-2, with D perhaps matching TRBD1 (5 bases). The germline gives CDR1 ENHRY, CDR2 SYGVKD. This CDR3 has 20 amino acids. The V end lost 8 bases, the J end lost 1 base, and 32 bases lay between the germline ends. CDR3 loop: CAIPPKAQRGGISFNYGYTF. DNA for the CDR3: TGTGCCATCCCGCCGAAGGCCCAAAGGGGTGGGATAAGCTTTAACTATGGCTACACCTTC.

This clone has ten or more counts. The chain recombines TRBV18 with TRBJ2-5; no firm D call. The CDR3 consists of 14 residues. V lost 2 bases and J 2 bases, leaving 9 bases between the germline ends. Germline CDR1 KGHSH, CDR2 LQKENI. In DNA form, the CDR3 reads TGTGCCAGCTCACCAATACGGCTTCAAGAGACCCAGTACTTC. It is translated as CASSPIRLQETQYF. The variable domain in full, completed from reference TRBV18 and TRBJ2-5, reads NAGVMQNPRHLVRRRGQEARLRCSPMKGHSHVYWYRQLPEEGLKFMVYLQKENIIDESGMPKERFSAEFPKEGPSILRIQQVVRGDSAAYFCASSPIRLQETQYFGPGTRLLVL.

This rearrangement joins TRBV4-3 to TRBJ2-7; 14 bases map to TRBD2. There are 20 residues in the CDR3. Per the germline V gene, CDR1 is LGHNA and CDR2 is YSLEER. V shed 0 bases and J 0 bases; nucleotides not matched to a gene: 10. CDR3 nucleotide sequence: TGCGCCAGCAGCCAAGAGGTCGCGACTAGCGGGAGGGGGAGCTCCTACGAGCAGTACTTC. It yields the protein CASSQEVATSGRGSSYEQYF.